The 4 T cell receptor beta chains given below trace back to one sample, sequenced in a study of cytomegalovirus exposure and HLA in healthy donors. The PCR used 60 Vbeta and 13 Jbeta primers. Profiled with immunoSEQ multiplex PCR; TCRdb holds only in-frame clones, not every one. The sample lists about 140,000 clones, about three quarters occurring once. The sequencing input was PBMCs. The receptors stem from a male donor in good health and CMV-seropositive.

The chain joins TRBV29-1 to TRBJ1-2; possibly TRBD1 for D (6 bases). CDR1 is SQVTM, CDR2 ANQGSEA, per germline. The CDR3 is made up of 13 amino acids. V was clipped by 7 bases and J by 4 bases, with 16 bases between them. CDR3 coding DNA: TGCAGCGCACAGGGTGGGCTCGCCTATGGCTACACCTTC. This translates into CSAQGGLAYGYTF.

Notes on this clone: Germline is not matched at one junction end, which may reflect a read error. The chain uses TRBV7-9 and TRBJ1-2; TRBD1 is a possible D gene (5 bases). The CDR3 loop spans 12 amino acids. Germline V gene sequence: CDR1 SEHNR, CDR2 FQNEAQ (reference sequence). CDR3 residues: CSSTPSPGLYTF. CDR3 DNA sequence: TGTTCCAGCACCCCAAGTCCAGGGCTTTACACCTTC.

This clone was picked up one time. The chain combines TRBV5-1 with TRBJ2-7; D might be TRBD1 (6 bases). The germline V gene has CDR1 SGHRS and CDR2 YFSETQ. With 6 bases removed from V and 3 bases from J, the gap between germline ends came to 19 bases. The CDR3 sequence is 15 residues long. The CDR3 region is CASTLNRDTFYEQYF. As DNA, the CDR3 is TGCGCCAGCACCCTAAACCGGGACACCTTCTACGAGCAGTACTTC.

CDR3 loop: CASSLTGTSGVYEQYF. The DNA for the CDR3 is TGTGCCAGCAGCTTAACCGGGACTAGCGGGGTCTACGAGCAGTACTTC. The V gene is TRBV7-9, the J gene TRBJ2-5; 13 bases map to TRBD2. The J call may be in error: the DNA end matches TRBJ2-7 better. The germline gives CDR1 SEHNR, CDR2 FQNEAQ (reference sequence). CDR3 length: 16 amino acids.